The 13 T cell receptor beta chains presented below share a single source sample, sequenced in a study of cytomegalovirus exposure and HLA in healthy donors. The PCR had 60 Vbeta and 13 Jbeta primers. Produced via immunoSEQ multiplex PCR; TCRdb's table is partial and in-frame only. Of just under 95,000 clones detected, approximately 81% appear once; the ten largest clones hold roughly 1.3%. Sequencing input: PBMCs. The receptor set was obtained from a girl under 10 years old in good health and CMV-seropositive.

Only one count was recorded for this clone. The V and J genes are TRBV6-5 and TRBJ2-5, with 11 nucleotides matching TRBD1. Germline assignment: CDR1 MNHEY and CDR2 SVGAGI. The CDR3 runs 15 residues. V was pared by 4 bases and J by 11 bases, with 12 bases of the junction left unmatched. CDR3 loop: CASSSPGQGEGEQYF. CDR3 in DNA: TGTGCCAGCAGTTCGCCGGGACAGGGGGAAGGAGAGCAGTACTTC.

The rearrangement links TRBV25-1 to TRBJ2-2; D is ambiguous. This CDR3 has 12 residues. Germline V gives CDR1 MGHDK, CDR2 SYGVNS. Trimming stripped 6 bases from V and 6 bases from J, with 8 bases between. CDR3: CASRTVSGELFF. In DNA, the CDR3 is TGTGCCAGCAGAACAGTTTCCGGGGAGCTGTTTTTT. The complete variable domain, with remaining parts taken from reference TRBV25-1 and TRBJ2-2, reads EADIYQTPRYLVIGTGKKITLECSQTMGHDKMYWYQQDPGMELHLIHYSYGVNSTEKGDLSSESTVSRIRTEHFPLTLESARPSHTSQYLCASRTVSGELFFGEGSRLTVL.

The rearrangement uses TRBV5-1 and TRBJ1-2, with TRBD1 identical over 11 bases. The CDR3 spans 15 residues. Trimming took 2 bases from V and 8 from J; bases not matched to a gene: 8. Looked up from germline, CDR1 is SGHRS and CDR2 is YFSETQ. DNA of the CDR3: TGCGCCAGCAGCTTAACTCCGGGACAGGGGGGCGGCTACACCTTC. Residues: CASSLTPGQGGGYTF.

The chain couples TRBV19 to TRBJ1-4; D may be TRBD1 (5 bases). Germline CDR1 reads LNHDA; CDR2 reads SQIVND (reference sequence). Trimming removed 3 bases from V and 5 bases from J, with 13 bases in between. The CDR3 consists of 15 residues. Here the CDR3 reads CASSINGGKNEKLFF. The CDR3 region has the DNA TGTGCCAGTAGTATCAATGGGGGGAAGAATGAAAAACTGTTTTTT.

The chain uses TRBV19 and TRBJ1-2; 9 bases map to TRBD1. The CDR3 consists of 15 residues. Germline V CDR1 and CDR2: LNHDA, SQIVND (reference sequence). V trimming: 4 bases; J trimming: 7 bases; junction bases outside the gene matches: 10. CDR3 sequence reads: CASSTGTGILLGYTF. CDR3 DNA: TGTGCCAGTAGTACCGGGACAGGGATATTGCTTGGCTACACCTTC.

This chain joins TRBV25-1 and TRBJ1-4; no clear D gene. CDR3 length: 15 residues. Trimming shortened V by 5 bases and J by 0 bases, and 10 bases separated the two germline ends. Germline-derived CDR1 and CDR2 are MGHDK and SYGVNS. The CDR3 reads CASSPLTTTNEKLFF. The CDR3 DNA is TGTGCCAGCAGTCCCCTCACTACAACTAATGAAAAACTGTTTTTT.

V gene TRBV27 combines with J gene TRBJ1-5, with 8 bases identical to TRBD1. The CDR3 is 16 residues long. In germline, CDR1 is MNHEY, CDR2 SMNVEV (reference sequence). Germline trimming cut 6 bases from V and 10 bases from J; bases unmatched to any gene: 17. CDR3 amino acids: CASSSSRTGTNGPQHF. The CDR3 DNA follows: TGTGCCAGCAGCTCATCTCGGACAGGGACCAATGGACCCCAGCATTTT.

V gene TRBV28 combines with J gene TRBJ2-2; 10 bases align to TRBD2. Per germline, CDR1 MDHEN and CDR2 SYDVKM. The CDR3 has 18 residues. V gave up 2 bases and J gave up 4 bases; unmatched junction bases: 10. In nucleotides, the CDR3 is TGTGCCAGCAGTTTAAGGCGGAGCCTAGCGGGAGTCACCGGGGAGCTGTTTTTT. Amino acids: CASSLRRSLAGVTGELFF.

The V gene is TRBV2, the J gene TRBJ2-6; TRBD1 matches at 7 bases. This CDR3 is built from 16 residues. Germline V gene data show CDR1 as SNHLY and CDR2 as FYNNEI. V shed 7 bases and J 2 bases; nucleotides not matched to a gene: 8. DNA for the CDR3: TGTGCCAGCAAGCCGACAGGGATGGCTGGGGCCAACGTCCTGACTTTC. Its protein is CASKPTGMAGANVLTF.

The chain links TRBV5-1 to TRBJ2-1; TRBD1 aligns across 7 bases. V lost 1 base and J lost 7; bases outside the gene matches: 2. Germline V lookup: CDR1 SGHRS, CDR2 YFSETQ. The CDR3 sequence is 13 residues long. CDR3 nucleotides: TGCGCCAGCAGCTTGACAGGGGTGAATGAGCAGTTCTTC. It specifies CASSLTGVNEQFF. Based on the CDR3 plus reference TRBV5-1 and TRBJ2-1, the full variable domain is KAGVTQTPRYLIKTRGQQVTLSCSPISGHRSVSWYQQTPGQGLQFLFEYFSETQRNKGNFPGRFSGRQFSNSRSEMNVSTLELGDSALYLCASSLTGVNEQFFGPGTRLTVL.

This clone occurred once. V and J are TRBV9 and TRBJ2-7, with 15 bases lining up with TRBD2. From germline, CDR1 is SGDLS and CDR2 YYNGEE. The CDR3 covers 15 residues. With 4 bases clipped from V and 4 bases from J, the junction kept 3 bases outside the gene matches. The CDR3 loop is CASSFGLAGGYEQYF. The CDR3 DNA reads as TGTGCCAGCAGCTTCGGACTAGCGGGAGGGTACGAGCAGTACTTC.

The genes are TRBV7-8 and TRBJ1-5, with D perhaps TRBD1 (5 bases). The CDR3 covers 17 residues. The V gene's germline CDR1 is SGHVS and CDR2 FQNEAQ. Deletions cut 3 bases from V and 0 bases from J, with 15 bases between. The CDR3 reads CASSFAGQEYSNQPQHF. Written as DNA, the CDR3 is TGTGCCAGCAGCTTCGCAGGGCAGGAGTATAGCAATCAGCCCCAGCATTTT. The full variable domain, with the rest looked up from reference TRBV7-8 and TRBJ1-5, is GAGVSQSPRYKVAKRGQDVALRCDPISGHVSLFWYQQALGQGPEFLTYFQNEAQLDKSGLPSDRFFAERPEGSVSTLKIQRTQQEDSAVYLCASSFAGQEYSNQPQHFGDGTRLSIL.

This chain links TRBV5-1 with TRBJ2-1; the match to TRBD2 covers 14 bases. This CDR3 spans 16 amino acids. The trim removed 1 base at V and 10 bases at J, leaving 7 bases unmatched. Germline V gene lookup returns CDR1 SGHRS and CDR2 YFSETQ. CDR3 in amino acids: CASSLNSGLAGEEQFF. The CDR3 region has the DNA TGCGCCAGCAGCTTGAATTCGGGACTAGCGGGAGAGGAGCAGTTCTTC.